Below, one T cell receptor (beta chain) is given with its context. Germline V lookup: CDR1 SGHKS, CDR2 YYEKEE (reference sequence). Trimming shortened V by 4 bases and J by 6 bases, and 11 bases separated the two germline ends. The CDR3 loop spans 12 amino acids. The protocol was immunoSEQ multiplex PCR, while the TCRdb copy is restricted to in-frame clones and leaves out a portion. This sample has roughly 60,000 clones, with around nine tenths found just once. The data stem from a study of technical replicates of blood from a handful of donors. The source is a human donor in good health. Some clones in this sample may be carry-over from other donors' samples. Source material: PBMCs. The rearrangement joins TRBV5-5 to TRBJ2-7, with a possible D match to TRBD1 (6 bases). In DNA, the CDR3 is TGTGCCAGCAGCCGAATAGGGGGCGAGCAGTACTTC. Translated: CASSRIGGEQYF.